A selection of T cell receptor beta chains follows, all from one sample in a study of blood T cell repertoires in COVID-19. The table came from immunoSEQ multiplex PCR; TCRdb's copy has only in-frame clones and leaves some out. The table includes approximately 200,000 clones, about 80% detected once. The sequenced sample consisted of peripheral blood. Source of these receptors: a woman in her thirties who had recovered from COVID-19. Both conserved end residues are part of each CDR3. Each record gives: clone size, CDR3 length, V gene, J gene, CDR3 protein. Clone size, where shown, is once, few, many, or a class for clones that have expanded.

size: -
length: 15
V: TRBV5-1
J: TRBJ2-1
CDR3: CASSPPGTSNNEQFF

size: once
length: 14
V: TRBV3-1/TRBV3-2
J: TRBJ2-7
CDR3: CASSLVEKRYEQYF

size: -
length: 15
V: TRBV4-1
J: TRBJ2-7
CDR3: CASSQALALGYEQYF

size: once
length: 12
V: TRBV28
J: TRBJ1-2
CDR3: CASSLRNYGYTF

size: -
length: 16
V: TRBV9
J: TRBJ1-3
CDR3: CASSATGTFSGNTIYF

size: -
length: 15
V: TRBV11-2
J: TRBJ2-2
CDR3: CASSNRDKNTGELFF

size: -
length: 12
V: TRBV28
J: TRBJ1-4
CDR3: CASSLNGFGLFF

size: few
length: 14
V: TRBV5-6
J: TRBJ1-5
CDR3: CASSTGQGDQPQHF

size: -
length: 15
V: TRBV10-2
J: TRBJ2-5
CDR3: CASSEPSGLEETQYF

size: -
length: 16
V: TRBV7-8
J: TRBJ2-3
CDR3: CASSPSFQGTADTQYF

size: -
length: 16
V: TRBV30
J: TRBJ2-5
CDR3: CAWSKGQGPPGETQYF

size: -
length: 17
V: TRBV7-9
J: TRBJ1-6
CDR3: CASSSPDSYGDNSPLHF

size: -
length: 11
V: TRBV2
J: TRBJ1-1
CDR3: CASRESPEAFF

size: -
length: 14
V: TRBV7-9
J: TRBJ1-6
CDR3: CASSLTGTNSPLHF

size: -
length: 16
V: TRBV19
J: TRBJ2-2
CDR3: CATNHGTGKGSGELFF

size: many
length: 12
V: TRBV14
J: TRBJ2-1
CDR3: CASSPGQREQFF

size: -
length: 13
V: TRBV6-6
J: TRBJ1-1
CDR3: CASRPQGLGEAFF

size: -
length: 17
V: TRBV30
J: TRBJ2-7
CDR3: CAFYPGTSGSIGYEQYF

size: -
length: 15
V: TRBV28
J: TRBJ1-3
CDR3: CASSLGSTGGNTIYF

size: -
length: 19
V: TRBV27
J: TRBJ2-2
CDR3: CASSPAGTSGSPNTGELFF

size: -
length: 15
V: TRBV5-1
J: TRBJ2-7
CDR3: CASSWGGTGRDEQYF

size: -
length: 13
V: TRBV29-1
J: TRBJ2-2
CDR3: CSVRQGNTGELFF

size: -
length: 13
V: TRBV2
J: TRBJ1-5
CDR3: CASSWRDDQPQHF

size: -
length: 16
V: TRBV9
J: TRBJ2-3
CDR3: CASSGYRGKNTDTQYF

size: -
length: 14
V: TRBV9
J: TRBJ2-2
CDR3: CASRRLEMAGELFF

size: few
length: 15
V: TRBV2
J: TRBJ1-2
CDR3: CASSGGAGTGGGYTF

size: -
length: 13
V: TRBV10-2
J: TRBJ1-5
CDR3: CASSEGGEQPQHF

size: once
length: 13
V: TRBV11-2
J: TRBJ1-1
CDR3: CASSLVQNTEAFF

size: -
length: 18
V: TRBV10-3
J: TRBJ2-2
CDR3: CAISERASGTPGIGELFF

size: -
length: 15
V: TRBV2
J: TRBJ2-3
CDR3: CASSDYGTGTDTQYF

size: -
length: 13
V: TRBV30
J: TRBJ2-4
CDR3: CAGNQGMENIQYF

size: -
length: 15
V: TRBV5-4
J: TRBJ1-3
CDR3: CASSLDRTSGNTIYF

size: -
length: 15
V: TRBV9
J: TRBJ2-1
CDR3: CASRPGTSGSNEQFF

size: -
length: 14
V: TRBV6-1
J: TRBJ2-5
CDR3: CASSEEGGKETQYF

size: -
length: 14
V: TRBV25-1
J: TRBJ2-5
CDR3: CASSTQGGQETQYF

size: -
length: 15
V: TRBV12-5
J: TRBJ1-5
CDR3: CASGSGQGAIQPQHF

size: -
length: 13
V: TRBV28
J: TRBJ1-1
CDR3: CASSQGADTEAFF

size: -
length: 15
V: TRBV5-1
J: TRBJ2-7
CDR3: CASSLQQLHSYEQYF

size: -
length: 16
V: TRBV10-2
J: TRBJ2-2
CDR3: CASSVYLGGRTGELFF

size: once
length: 15
V: TRBV5-4
J: TRBJ2-4
CDR3: CASSLNSGTKNIQYF

size: -
length: 19
V: TRBV6-6
J: TRBJ2-7
CDR3: CASSPKGGTGGTFSYEQYF